This T cell receptor beta chain was observed in a study of T cell responses to AZD1222 COVID-19 vaccine (dated by TCRdb to 2020 to 2023). Concerning the study at large: AZD1222 recipients with second doses at about 4 weeks or about 12 weeks were pooled, because spike-specific TCR depth and breadth did not differ between schedules. TCR sequencing covered over 230 trial participants: about 210 given two doses of AZD1222 and 26 given two doses of MenACWY control vaccine. Trial participants were enrolled by age into subgroups of 18-55, 56-69 and 70-plus years, and around 150, 28 and 57 TCR-sequenced participants, respectively, were included in these subgroups. What the research found in general, with its limitations: After two AZD1222 doses, both the breadth and the depth of spike-specific TCRs were significantly higher than at day 0 and than in MenACWY recipients. In the small 56-69-year group, the increase in depth fell short of significance, most likely because of low power. Reportedly, close to half of the unique spike-specific TCRs recognized epitopes lying outside the regions that are mutated in the B.1.351 and B.1.1.7 variants. The vaccine-associated CD4 TCRs covered the entire spike protein, and the dominant responses fell in regions 160-218 and 743-854. Participants were mostly white British and included more females than males, and it was suggested by the authors that clonal diversity may have been underestimated. Because no day 14 peak-response samples were available, repertoires were characterized only after the peak T cell response. Only five to seven AZD1222 recipients were SARS-CoV-2 seropositive at baseline, limiting conclusions about previously exposed vaccinees.

Interpreted using the paper, the time point label stands for: baseline before first vaccination. Samples from vaccinated people were obtained from the UK trials COV001 and COV002, which included a single-blind randomized controlled phase 2/3 trial of AZD1222 (ChAdOx1 nCoV-19) in healthy adults. Trial participant PBMC samples were collected at day 0 and day 28 after the second dose for TCRbeta chain sequencing. The CDR3 regions of human TCRbeta chains were analyzed by immunosequencing. Regarding the original processing steps: Repertoire TCRs were matched against a reference library of SARS-CoV-2-specific TCRs generated with the MIRA antigen-specificity platform. Breadth was defined as the fraction of unique TCRs that were SARS-CoV-2-associated. Depth was defined as the fraction of total T cells that were SARS-CoV-2-associated. Using the MIRA data, each spike-specific TCR was mapped to the spike region that the TCR reacts to and placed in a CD4 or CD8 class. Log10-transformed breadth and depth values were compared by one-way ANOVA with Sidak's multiple comparisons tests. The clones in this table, taken by TCRdb from immuneACCESS, are in-frame only. Not every clone is retained; where verified, under half of the shortfall comes from an unresolved V gene, and the cause of the rest is unknown. D and trimming were read from the DNA, whereas the V and J calls and clone size are those reported in that table. Recorded for this sample are tens of thousands of clones; 80% to 90% of them occurred a single time. The ten largest account for around 5% of the sample.

In the case of this clone: This receptor's antigen is unknown. Within one base of it there is no much larger clone, and no base qualities were kept.

The sample was peripheral blood, taken on day 0 of AZD1222 vaccination. This receptor was obtained from an adult in good health.

The base sequence is TGTGCCAGCAGCCAAGGGGCTAGCGGGAAATACAATGAGCAGTTCTTC. This encodes CASSQGASGKYNEQFF. Recombination linked TRBV4-2 to TRBJ2-1, with 9 bases in between that match TRBD2. The germline V end is reduced by 1 base and the J end by 4 bases; junction bases left unmatched: 5. From its cysteine to its phenylalanine, the CDR3 spans 16 amino acids. The sequence is cut down to CDR3 DNA, 48 bases in frame from base 1. The CDR1 and CDR2 encoded by the germline V gene are LGHNA and YNFKEQ.